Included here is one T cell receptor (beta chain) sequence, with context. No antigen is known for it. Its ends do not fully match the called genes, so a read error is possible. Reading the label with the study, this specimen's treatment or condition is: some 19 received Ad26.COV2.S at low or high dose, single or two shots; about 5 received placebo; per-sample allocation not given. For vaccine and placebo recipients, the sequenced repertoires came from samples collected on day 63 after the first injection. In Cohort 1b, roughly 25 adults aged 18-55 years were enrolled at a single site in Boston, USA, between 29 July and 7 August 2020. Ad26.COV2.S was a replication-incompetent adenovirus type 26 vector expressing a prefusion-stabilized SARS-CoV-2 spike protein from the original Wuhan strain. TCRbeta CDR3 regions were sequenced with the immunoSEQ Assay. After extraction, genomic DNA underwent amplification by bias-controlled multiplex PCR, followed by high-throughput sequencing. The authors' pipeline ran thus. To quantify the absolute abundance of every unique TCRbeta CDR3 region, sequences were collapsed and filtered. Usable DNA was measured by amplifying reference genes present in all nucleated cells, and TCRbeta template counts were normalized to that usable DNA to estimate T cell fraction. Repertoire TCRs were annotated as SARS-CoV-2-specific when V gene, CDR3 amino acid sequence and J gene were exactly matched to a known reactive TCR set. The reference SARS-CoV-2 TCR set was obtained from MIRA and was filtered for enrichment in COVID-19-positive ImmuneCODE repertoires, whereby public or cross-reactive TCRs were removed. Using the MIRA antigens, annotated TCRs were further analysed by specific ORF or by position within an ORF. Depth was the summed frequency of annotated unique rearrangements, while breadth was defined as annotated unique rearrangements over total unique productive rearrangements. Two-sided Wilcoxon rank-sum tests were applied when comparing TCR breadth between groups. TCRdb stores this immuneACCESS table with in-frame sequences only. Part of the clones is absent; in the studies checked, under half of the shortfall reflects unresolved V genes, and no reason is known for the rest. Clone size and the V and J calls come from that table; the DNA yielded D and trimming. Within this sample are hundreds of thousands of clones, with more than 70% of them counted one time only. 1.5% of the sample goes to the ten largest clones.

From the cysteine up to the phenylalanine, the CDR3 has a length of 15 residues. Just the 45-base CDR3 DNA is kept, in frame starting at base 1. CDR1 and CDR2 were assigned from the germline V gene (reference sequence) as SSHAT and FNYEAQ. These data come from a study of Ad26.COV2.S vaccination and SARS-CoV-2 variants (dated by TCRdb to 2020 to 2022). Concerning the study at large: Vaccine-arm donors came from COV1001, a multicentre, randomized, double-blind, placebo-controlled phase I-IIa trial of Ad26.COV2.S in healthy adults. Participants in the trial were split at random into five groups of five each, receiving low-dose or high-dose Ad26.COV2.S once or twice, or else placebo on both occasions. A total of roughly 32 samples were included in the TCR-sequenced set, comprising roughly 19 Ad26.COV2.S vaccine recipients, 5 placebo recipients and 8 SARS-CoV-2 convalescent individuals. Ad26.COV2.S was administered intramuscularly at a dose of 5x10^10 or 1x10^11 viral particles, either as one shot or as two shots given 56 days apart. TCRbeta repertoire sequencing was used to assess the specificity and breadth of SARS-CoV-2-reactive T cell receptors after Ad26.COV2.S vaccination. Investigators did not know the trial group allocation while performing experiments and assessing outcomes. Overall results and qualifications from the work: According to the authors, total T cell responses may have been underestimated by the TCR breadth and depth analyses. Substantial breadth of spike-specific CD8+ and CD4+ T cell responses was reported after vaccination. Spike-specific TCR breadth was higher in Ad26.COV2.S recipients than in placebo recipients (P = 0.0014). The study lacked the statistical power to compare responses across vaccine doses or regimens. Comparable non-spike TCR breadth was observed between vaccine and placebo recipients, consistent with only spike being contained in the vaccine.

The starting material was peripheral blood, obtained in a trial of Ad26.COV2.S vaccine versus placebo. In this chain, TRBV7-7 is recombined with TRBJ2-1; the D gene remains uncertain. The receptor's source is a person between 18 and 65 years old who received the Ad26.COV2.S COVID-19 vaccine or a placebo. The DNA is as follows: TGTGCTAGCAGCTTAGGGTCAGGACGGGCCAATGAGCAGTTCTTC. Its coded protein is CASSLGSGRANEQFF.